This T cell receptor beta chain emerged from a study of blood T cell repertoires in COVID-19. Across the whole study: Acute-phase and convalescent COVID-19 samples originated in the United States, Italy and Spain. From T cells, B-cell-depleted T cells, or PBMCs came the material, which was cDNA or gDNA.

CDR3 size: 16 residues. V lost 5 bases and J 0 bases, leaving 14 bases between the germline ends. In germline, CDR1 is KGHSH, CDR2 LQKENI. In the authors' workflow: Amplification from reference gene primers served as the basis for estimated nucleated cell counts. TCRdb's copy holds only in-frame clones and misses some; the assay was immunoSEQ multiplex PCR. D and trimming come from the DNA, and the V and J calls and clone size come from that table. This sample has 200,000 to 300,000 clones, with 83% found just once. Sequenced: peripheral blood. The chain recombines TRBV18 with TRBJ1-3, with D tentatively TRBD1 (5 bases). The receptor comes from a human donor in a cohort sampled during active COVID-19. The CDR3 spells CASSSDSADSGNTIYF. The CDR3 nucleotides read TGTGCCAGCTCATCCGACAGCGCAGACTCTGGAAACACCATATATTTT.